This T cell receptor (beta chain) was recovered during a study of cytomegalovirus exposure and HLA in healthy donors. Whole-study context: Approximately 80 million unique TCRs from HLA-typed donors were held in an early data release.

The V and J ends lost 6 bases and 0 bases respectively, with 3 bases between them. The germline gives CDR1 LNHDA, CDR2 SQIVND (reference sequence). The CDR3 runs to 12 residues. This clone turned up a few times. Its specificity is unknown. The PCR made use of 60 Vbeta and 13 Jbeta primers. Using immunoSEQ multiplex PCR, the repertoire was profiled, and TCRdb retains in-frame clones only, with some absent. The data show fewer than 200,000 clones, with almost 85% seen just once and more than 0.45% held by the top ten. Study-wide findings and caveats: Trimming of TCR beta V- and J-genes showed a link, identified in a later analysis, to a missense DCLRE1C variant. Several of the most significant clusters appeared linked to common viral pathogens, based on a later analysis.

The sequencing sample was made of PBMCs. The genes are TRBV19 and TRBJ1-3; D is unresolved. This clonotype originated in a woman aged 45-60 years in good health and CMV-seronegative. The CDR3 region is CASSISGNTIYF. For the CDR3, the DNA is TGTGCCAGTAGCATCTCTGGAAACACCATATATTTT.